These T cell receptor beta chains were read from a single sample in a study of PD-L1 blockade in urothelial cancer. Only in-frame clones appear in the TCRdb table, and some are missing; sequencing was by immunoSEQ multiplex PCR. This table holds more than 40,000 clones, around 88% found once. The source was PBMCs, collected around atezolizumab (anti-PD-L1) treatment. These receptors came from a man between 60 and 75 years old with urothelial cancer. Each CDR3 is given with its conserved first and last residue. D genes are given only for firm matches. Not all rows give a size; the values are once, few, many and, for expanded clones, a class.

v_gene: TRBV11-3
d_gene: .
j_gene: TRBJ2-3
abundance: .
CDR3aa: CASSLDRDVTDTQYF
CDR3nt: TGTGCCAGCAGCTTAGACAGGGATGTTACAGATACGCAGTATTTT

v_gene: TRBV5-4
d_gene: .
j_gene: TRBJ1-1
abundance: few
CDR3aa: CASSSTITEAFF
CDR3nt: TGTGCCAGCAGCTCGACTATCACTGAAGCTTTCTTT

v_gene: TRBV4-3
d_gene: .
j_gene: TRBJ2-7
abundance: .
CDR3aa: CASSQDLQGSYEQYF
CDR3nt: TGCGCCAGCAGCCAAGACCTGCAGGGCTCCTACGAGCAGTACTTC

v_gene: TRBV5-6
d_gene: .
j_gene: TRBJ2-7
abundance: .
CDR3aa: CASSLVRDNPYEQYF
CDR3nt: TGTGCCAGCAGCTTGGTCCGGGACAACCCCTACGAGCAGTACTTC

v_gene: TRBV7-3
d_gene: .
j_gene: TRBJ2-3
abundance: .
CDR3aa: CASSSTASTDTQYF
CDR3nt: TGTGCCAGCAGCTCCACTGCTAGCACAGATACGCAGTATTTT

v_gene: TRBV27
d_gene: .
j_gene: TRBJ2-1
abundance: .
CDR3aa: CASSLAAGPGNEQFF
CDR3nt: TGTGCCAGCAGTTTAGCAGCGGGCCCCGGGAATGAGCAGTTCTTC

v_gene: TRBV7-6
d_gene: TRBD1
j_gene: TRBJ2-3
abundance: .
CDR3aa: CASSLARDREDTQYF
CDR3nt: TGTGCCAGCAGCTTAGCAAGGGACAGGGAGGATACGCAGTATTTT

v_gene: TRBV19
d_gene: .
j_gene: TRBJ1-2
abundance: .
CDR3aa: CASSIGLAYGYTF
CDR3nt: TGTGCCAGTAGTATAGGATTGGCCTATGGCTACACCTTC

v_gene: TRBV5-1
d_gene: .
j_gene: TRBJ1-3
abundance: .
CDR3aa: CASSLASGYTIYF
CDR3nt: TGCGCCAGCAGCTTGGCCTCGGGGTACACCATATATTTT

v_gene: TRBV4-3
d_gene: TRBD1
j_gene: TRBJ2-1
abundance: .
CDR3aa: CASSRQGTGEQFF
CDR3nt: TGCGCCAGCAGCAGGCAAGGGACAGGAGAGCAGTTCTTC

v_gene: TRBV4-1
d_gene: TRBD1
j_gene: TRBJ2-3
abundance: few
CDR3aa: CASGLGQGVTDTQYF
CDR3nt: TGCGCCAGCGGGCTGGGACAGGGCGTCACAGATACGCAGTATTTT

v_gene: TRBV7-3
d_gene: .
j_gene: TRBJ1-5
abundance: .
CDR3aa: CASSLTRGEPQHF
CDR3nt: TGTGCCAGCAGCTTAACGCGGGGGGAGCCCCAGCATTTT

v_gene: TRBV18
d_gene: .
j_gene: TRBJ2-1
abundance: .
CDR3aa: CASSPRPSSEGEQFF
CDR3nt: TGTGCCAGCTCACCACGGCCCTCCTCCGAGGGTGAGCAGTTCTTC

v_gene: TRBV28
d_gene: TRBD1
j_gene: TRBJ2-7
abundance: .
CDR3aa: CASSSQGNYEQYF
CDR3nt: TGTGCCAGCAGTTCACAGGGGAACTACGAGCAGTACTTC

v_gene: TRBV7-6
d_gene: .
j_gene: TRBJ1-1
abundance: .
CDR3aa: CASSLERNTEAFF
CDR3nt: TGTGCCAGCAGCTTAGAGAGGAACACTGAAGCTTTCTTT

v_gene: TRBV7-9
d_gene: TRBD2
j_gene: TRBJ2-5
abundance: .
CDR3aa: CASSPTTSLPLEQYF
CDR3nt: TGTGCCAGCAGCCCGACGACTAGCCTACCCCTAGAGCAGTACTTC